Given below is one T cell receptor (beta chain) in context. The data stem from a study of technical replicates of blood from several donors. Data came from immunoSEQ multiplex PCR; TCRdb stores just in-frame clones and leaves some out. The sample contains about 82,000 clones, around 94% of which appear only once. The sample was T cells isolated from PBMCs. This TCR was recovered from a human donor in good health.

The CDR3 DNA sequence: TGTGCCTGCCCCCTTGGGTCCGGGTACGAGCAGTACTTC. Protein sequence: CACPLGSGYEQYF. V and J are TRBV30 and TRBJ2-7; D call uncertain. CDR1 GTSNPN and CDR2 SVGIG come from the germline V gene (reference sequence). The germline V and J ends were trimmed by 6 bases and 4 bases, with 16 bases remaining between them. The CDR3 sequence is 13 residues long.